These 25 T cell receptor beta chains originate from one sample sequenced in a study of T cell clones after liver transplantation. Using immunoSEQ multiplex PCR, the repertoire was profiled, and TCRdb retains in-frame clones only, with some absent. Among just over 60,000 clones, 65% to 75% were seen once, and the ten largest hold over 12%. This material consisted of CD4+ T cells from blood, taken before liver transplant. The receptors come from a human donor who received a liver transplant.

V is TRBV18 and J is TRBJ1-5; D gene unclear. There are 14 residues in the CDR3. V was clipped by 2 bases and J by 3 bases, with 8 bases between them. Germline V CDR1 and CDR2: KGHSH, LQKENI. The CDR3 nucleotides are TGTGCCAGCTCACCAGGGCAGGCCAATCAGCCCCAGCATTTT. Protein product: CASSPGQANQPQHF.

The chain employs TRBV9 and TRBJ1-4, with TRBD1 identical over 9 bases. The CDR3 runs 15 residues. Germline loops: CDR1 SGDLS, CDR2 YYNGEE. J lost 7 bases, V lost 4 bases, and 8 bases had no gene match. CDR3 nucleotides: TGTGCCAGCAGCCCATACCGGGACAGGGTTGAAAAACTGTTTTTT. This translates into CASSPYRDRVEKLFF.

The rearrangement uses TRBV29-1 and TRBJ1-4, with 7 bases lining up with TRBD1. This CDR3 region has 15 residues. V trimming: 0 bases; J trimming: 8 bases; junction bases outside the gene matches: 9. Germline V gives CDR1 SQVTM, CDR2 ANQGSEA. Here the CDR3 DNA reads TGCAGCGTTGAAGATCCTGGGACAGTGGCCGAAAAACTGTTTTTT. It translates to CSVEDPGTVAEKLFF.

In its sample, this clone was seen a few times. The genes are TRBV19 and TRBJ1-1, with D tentatively TRBD1 (5 bases). V lost 3 bases and J 6 bases, leaving 11 bases between the germline ends. CDR3 size: 13 residues. Germline V gene sequence: CDR1 LNHDA, CDR2 SQIVND (reference sequence). CDR3 bases: TGTGCCAGTAGTATTGAGCAGGGATCTGAAGCTTTCTTT. It encodes CASSIEQGSEAFF.

As regards this clone: A junction boundary mismatches the germline segment, possibly from a read error. The rearrangement links TRBV7-7 to TRBJ2-5; D possibly corresponds to TRBD1 (5 bases). This CDR3 is built from 13 residues. Germline values: CDR1 SSHAT, CDR2 FNYEAQ (reference sequence). CDR3 amino acids: CASSLGVEETQYF. The CDR3 region has the DNA TGTGCTAGCAGCTTAGGGGTGGAGGAGACCCAGTACTTC.

The rearrangement links TRBV10-2 to TRBJ1-6; D is undetermined. This CDR3 contains 13 residues. V was shortened by 4 bases and J by 8 bases, with 9 bases between the two germline ends. Germline assignment: CDR1 WSHSY and CDR2 SAAADI. The CDR3 nucleotides read TGCGCCAGCAGTGCACCGGGGTATTCACCCCTCCACTTT. Its protein is CASSAPGYSPLHF.

V and J are TRBV5-3 and TRBJ1-4; a weak D match, TRBD1 (5 bases). TRBV5-3 is an ORF, with its function uncertain. V lost 9 bases and J 5 bases, leaving 17 bases between the germline ends. This CDR3 region has 14 residues. The CDR3 sequence: CATIVPTANEKLFF. DNA for the CDR3: TGTGCCACAATAGTTCCGACAGCGAATGAAAAACTGTTTTTT.

This clone was seen repeatedly, ten times or more. The rearrangement links TRBV5-6 to TRBJ1-4; no clear D. Germline V lookup: CDR1 SGHDT, CDR2 YYEEEE. The V and J ends lost 0 bases and 6 bases respectively, with 15 bases between them. CDR3 length: 16 amino acids. This chain's CDR3 is CASSLVGQVSDEKLFF. CDR3 DNA sequence: TGTGCCAGCAGCTTGGTCGGTCAGGTGTCGGATGAAAAACTGTTTTTT.

The V call is TRBV28, the J call TRBJ2-1; 13 bases agree with TRBD2. V shed 6 bases and J 1 base; nucleotides not matched to a gene: 6. The CDR3 contains 17 residues. Germline CDR1 MDHEN, CDR2 SYDVKM. In DNA form, the CDR3 reads TGTGCCAGCAGACCCACTAGCGGGGGGGGTTCCTACAATGAGCAGTTCTTC. Protein sequence: CASRPTSGGGSYNEQFF.

Many counts were recorded for this clone. Different DNA sequences within this sample yield the same CDR3. V is TRBV27 and J is TRBJ2-7; 8 bases map to TRBD2. The CDR3 totals 14 residues. V trimming: 3 bases; J trimming: 4 bases; junction bases outside the gene matches: 5. The germline V gene has CDR1 MNHEY and CDR2 SMNVEV (reference sequence). CDR3 amino acids: CASSFREGGYEQYF. The DNA of the CDR3 is TGTGCCAGCAGTTTCCGGGAGGGTGGTTACGAGCAGTACTTC.

In its sample, this clone was seen a few times. The J gene is TRBJ2-7, the V gene TRBV28; 7 nucleotides match TRBD1. J gave up 3 bases and V 5 bases, and 7 bases lay outside the gene matches. The germline V gene has CDR1 MDHEN and CDR2 SYDVKM. This CDR3 is 14 amino acids long. In nucleotides, the CDR3 is TGTGCCAGCAGTGGGACAGTGGGTTTCTACGAGCAGTACTTC. It is translated as CASSGTVGFYEQYF.

This rearrangement joins TRBV28 to TRBJ1-2; 8 nucleotides agree with TRBD1. The CDR3 is made up of 18 amino acids. J lost 4 bases, V lost 7 bases, and 20 bases had no gene match. CDR1 and CDR2 (germline): MDHEN, SYDVKM. This CDR3 is CASTSFRSNRGISYGYTF. As DNA, the CDR3 is TGTGCCAGCACGAGTTTCCGGTCGAACAGGGGGATTAGCTATGGCTACACCTTC.

The chain couples TRBV27 to TRBJ2-7; the match to TRBD1 covers 10 bases. This CDR3 comprises 13 residues. J lost 3 bases, V lost 6 bases, and 2 bases had no gene match. CDR1 is MNHEY and CDR2 is SMNVEV in the germline V gene (reference sequence). This CDR3 reads CASSRTGGYEQYF. CDR3 in DNA: TGTGCCAGCAGCCGGACAGGGGGCTACGAGCAGTACTTC.

This chain connects TRBV7-3 to TRBJ2-3; 8 bases map to TRBD1. V shed 5 bases and J 2 bases; nucleotides not matched to a gene: 12. The CDR3 length is 17 residues. The V gene's germline CDR1 is SGHTA and CDR2 FQGTGA. The chain's CDR3 is CASSQGTGLRVTDTQYF. The CDR3 DNA is TGTGCCAGCAGCCAAGGGACAGGTCTAAGGGTCACAGATACGCAGTATTTT.

This chain joins TRBV5-6 and TRBJ2-3, with TRBD2 matching 13 bases. Trimming took 3 bases from V and 6 from J; bases not matched to a gene: 7. CDR1 SGHDT and CDR2 YYEEEE come from the germline V gene. This CDR3 has 16 residues. This CDR3 is CASSSRTSGGGDTQYF. CDR3 DNA sequence: TGTGCCAGCAGCTCCAGGACTAGCGGGGGAGGGGATACGCAGTATTTT.

The chain recombines TRBV28 with TRBJ2-5; D is possibly TRBD1 (6 bases). In germline, CDR1 is MDHEN, CDR2 SYDVKM. The CDR3 is 15 amino acids. The V and J ends lost 5 bases and 3 bases respectively, with 16 bases between them. The CDR3 here is CASSPRGRGEETQYF. The CDR3 bases are TGTGCCAGCAGTCCCCGTGGCAGGGGTGAAGAGACCCAGTACTTC.

There are a few counts of this clone. V gene TRBV7-9 combines with J gene TRBJ2-7, with TRBD2 matching over 9 bases. In germline, CDR1 is SEHNR, CDR2 FQNEAQ (reference sequence). The CDR3 runs 13 residues. Unmatched junction bases numbered 1, after V lost 2 bases and J lost 5 bases. In DNA, the CDR3 is TGTGCCAGCAGCTTAAGGACTAGCGACGAGCAGTACTTC. It yields the protein CASSLRTSDEQYF.

The V gene is TRBV9, the J gene TRBJ2-2, with D perhaps matching TRBD2 (6 bases). The germline V and J ends were trimmed by 5 bases and 3 bases, with 8 bases remaining between them. Germline V lookup: CDR1 SGDLS, CDR2 YYNGEE. CDR3 size: 13 residues. CDR3 region: CASRSGDTGELFF. As DNA, the CDR3 is TGTGCCAGCAGATCGGGGGACACCGGGGAGCTGTTTTTT. Supplemented by reference TRBV9 and TRBJ2-2, the full variable domain reads DSGVTQTPKHLITATGQRVTLRCSPRSGDLSVYWYQQSLDQGLQFLIQYYNGEERAKGNILERFSAQQFPDLHSELNLSSLELGDSALYFCASRSGDTGELFFGEGSRLTVL.

The rearrangement joins TRBV9 to TRBJ1-2, with a possible D match to TRBD1 (6 bases). V dropped 5 bases and J dropped 7 bases, with 21 bases sitting between them. The CDR3 covers 15 residues. Germline-derived CDR1 and CDR2 are SGDLS and YYNGEE. The CDR3 loop reads CASRAGTGSERGYTF. The CDR3 DNA reads as TGTGCCAGCAGAGCAGGCACAGGGTCTGAGCGTGGCTACACCTTC.

In regard to this clone: Its ends do not fully match the called genes, so a read error is possible. The chain couples TRBV14 to TRBJ1-4; D perhaps matches TRBD1 (6 bases). The CDR3 covers 12 residues. In germline, CDR1 is SGHDN, CDR2 FVKESK. CDR3 residues: CASSLSGQTAAF. CDR3 sequence (DNA): TGTGCCAGCAGCCTCTCGGGACAAACGGCTGCATTT.

The rearrangement joins TRBV5-4 to TRBJ1-4; tentatively, D is TRBD1 (5 bases). The CDR3 has 15 amino acids. Germline CDR1 and CDR2: SGHNT and YYREEE (reference sequence). V lost 4 bases and J lost 2, with 12 bases in between. The CDR3 loop is CASSEGRGTNEKLFF. The DNA of the CDR3 is TGTGCCAGCAGCGAGGGGAGGGGCACTAATGAAAAACTGTTTTTT.

The chain links TRBV10-3 to TRBJ2-2; TRBD2 agrees at 8 bases. With V trimmed by 7 bases and J by 5 bases, 9 bases remained unmatched. This CDR3 is built from 15 residues. Per the germline V gene, CDR1 is ENHRY and CDR2 is SYGVKD. For the CDR3, the DNA is TGTGCCATCAATGACGCGGGGGGCTCTACCGGGGAGCTGTTTTTT. This encodes CAINDAGGSTGELFF.

This chain uses TRBV14 with TRBJ2-1; 7 positions match TRBD1. The CDR3 is 15 residues long. The V segment lost 4 bases and the J segment 12 bases; nucleotides outside the gene matches: 15. Looked up from germline, CDR1 is SGHDN and CDR2 is FVKESK. CDR3 residues: CASSPRGTAVMWQFF. The CDR3 coding sequence is TGTGCCAGCAGCCCCCGTGGGACAGCCGTAATGTGGCAGTTCTTC.

The chain employs TRBV2 and TRBJ2-5, with TRBD2 matching 8 bases. CDR3 length: 18 residues. V was clipped by 8 bases and J by 5 bases; unmatched bases: 22. The germline gives CDR1 SNHLY, CDR2 FYNNEI. The CDR3 is CASSPRQLSGGAGETQYF. The CDR3 DNA sequence: TGTGCCAGCTCTCCCCGCCAGCTCTCCGGGGGGGCGGGGGAGACCCAGTACTTC.

In nucleotides, the CDR3 is TGTGCCAGCAGCCCATTGTTAGCGGGGGGGTACACAGATACGCAGTATTTT. Its protein is CASSPLLAGGYTDTQYF. The J gene is TRBJ2-3, the V gene TRBV9; TRBD2 matches at 11 bases. Trimming took 4 bases from V and 2 from J; bases not matched to a gene: 9. Looked up from germline, CDR1 is SGDLS and CDR2 is YYNGEE. The CDR3 has 17 amino acids.